The entry that follows covers one T cell receptor (beta chain) sequence. Its antigen is unidentified. Within the sample, other DNA sequences also encode this same CDR3. The data were taken from a study of shared clonotypes between healthy human individuals. Overall study results and limits: The study generally estimated greater richness for naive than memory subsets. Clonotypes not shared had lower generation probabilities than those common to all four donors.

Trimming removed 0 bases from V and 1 base from J, with 8 bases in between. Germline CDR1 reads MRHNA; CDR2 reads SNTAGT. The CDR3 runs to 15 residues. Libraries were prepared by immunoSEQ multiplex PCR; TCRdb keeps only in-frame clonotypes and omits some of them. The table includes some 2.4 million clones, roughly 93% detected once. Every donor, a Caucasian adult, lived in Nashville, Tennessee. CD4+ cells were split into CD45RA+ naive and CD45RA-negative memory subsets. Source material: naive CD4+ T cells from PBMCs. The subset denotes: CD45RA+ positively selected. J is TRBJ2-3 and V is TRBV6-4, with a possible D match to TRBD1 (6 bases). The TCR originated in a young man in good health. Some clones in this sample may be carry-over from other donors' samples. The CDR3 here is CASSDSGGRTDTQYF. CDR3 DNA: TGTGCCAGCAGTGACTCTGGGGGCCGCACAGATACGCAGTATTTT.